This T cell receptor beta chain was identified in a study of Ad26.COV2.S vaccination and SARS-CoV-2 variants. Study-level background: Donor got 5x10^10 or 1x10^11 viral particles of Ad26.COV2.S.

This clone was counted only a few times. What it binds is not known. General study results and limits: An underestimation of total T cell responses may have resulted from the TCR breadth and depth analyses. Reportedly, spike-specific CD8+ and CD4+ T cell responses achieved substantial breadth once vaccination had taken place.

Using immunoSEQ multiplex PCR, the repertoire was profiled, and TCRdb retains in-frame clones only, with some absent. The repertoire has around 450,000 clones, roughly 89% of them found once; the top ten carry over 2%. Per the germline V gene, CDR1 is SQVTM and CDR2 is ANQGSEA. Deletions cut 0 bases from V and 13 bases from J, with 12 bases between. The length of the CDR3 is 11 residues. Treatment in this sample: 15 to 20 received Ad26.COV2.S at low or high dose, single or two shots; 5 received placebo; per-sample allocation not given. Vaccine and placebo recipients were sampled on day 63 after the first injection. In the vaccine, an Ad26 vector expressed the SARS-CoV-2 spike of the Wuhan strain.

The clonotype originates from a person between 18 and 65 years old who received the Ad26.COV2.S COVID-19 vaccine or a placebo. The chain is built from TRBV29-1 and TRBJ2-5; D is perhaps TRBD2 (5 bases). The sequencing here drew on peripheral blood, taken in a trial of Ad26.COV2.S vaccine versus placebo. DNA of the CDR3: TGCAGCGTTGAAGACCCGGGGATTCTGTACTTC. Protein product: CSVEDPGILYF. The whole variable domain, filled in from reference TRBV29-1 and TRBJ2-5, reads SAVISQKPSRDICQRGTSLTIQCQVDSQVTMMFWYRQQPGQSLTLIATANQGSEATYESGFVIDKFPISRPNLTFSTLTVSNMSPEDSSIYLCSVEDPGILYFGPGTRLLVL.